The TCR beta chain under discussion was sequenced for a study of glioma-infiltrating T cells after dendritic cell vaccination. Study-wide context: Autologous tumor lysate-pulsed dendritic cell vaccination was given between about 2002 and 2012. Monocyte-derived dendritic cells, cultured roughly 7 days with IL-4 and GM-CSF, were pulsed with autologous tumor lysate.

The CDR3 totals 11 residues. Trimming removed 4 bases from V and 10 bases from J, with 8 bases in between. Germline V gene sequence: CDR1 SGHNT, CDR2 YENEEA. Here immunoSEQ multiplex PCR was the method, and the copy in TCRdb shows in-frame clones only, minus some. The sample includes tens of thousands of clones, roughly 83% of them seen just once. To note about this clone: Its specificity is unknown.

Time point in this sample: after dendritic cell vaccination, including at tumor progression/relapse. Study-wide points: No direct clonality-survival link was found; a diverse polyclonal response may matter.

This sequence joins TRBV11-3 and TRBJ2-1; no clear D. This clonotype originated in a human donor with glioblastoma. The sequencing used blood, collected after dendritic cell vaccination. CDR3: CASSYAREQFF. In DNA, the CDR3 is TGTGCCAGCAGCTACGCGAGGGAGCAGTTCTTC.